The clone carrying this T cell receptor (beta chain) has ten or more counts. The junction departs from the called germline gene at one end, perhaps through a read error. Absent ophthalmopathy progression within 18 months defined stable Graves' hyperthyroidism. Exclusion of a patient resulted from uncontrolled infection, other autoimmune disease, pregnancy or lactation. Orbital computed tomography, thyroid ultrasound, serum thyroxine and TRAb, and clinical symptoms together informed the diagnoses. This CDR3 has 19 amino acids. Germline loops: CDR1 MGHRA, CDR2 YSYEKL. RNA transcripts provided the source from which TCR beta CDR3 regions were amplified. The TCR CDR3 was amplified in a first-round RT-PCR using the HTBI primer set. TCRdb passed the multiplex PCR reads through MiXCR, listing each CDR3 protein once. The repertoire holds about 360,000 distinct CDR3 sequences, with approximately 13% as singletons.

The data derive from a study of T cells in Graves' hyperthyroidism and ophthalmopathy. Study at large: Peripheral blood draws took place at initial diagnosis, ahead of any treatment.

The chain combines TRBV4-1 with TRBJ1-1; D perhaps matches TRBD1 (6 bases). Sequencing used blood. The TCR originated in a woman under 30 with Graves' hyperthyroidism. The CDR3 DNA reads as TGCGCCAGCAGCCAAGACATACGATTGGGGGGGCGCATGAAGACTGAAGCTTTCTTT. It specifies CASSQDIRLGGRMKTEAFF.